This T cell receptor (beta chain) is drawn from a study of CD4 T cells in relation to SARS-CoV-2 and coronaviruses. Study-wide context: Patient ages ranged from roughly 21 to 80, median 38. Of the patients, 7 to 9 were male, 4 female, two Hispanic. Shared crossreactive spike epitopes were mapped to their HLA restriction. Notes on the study in general: The assay detects memory recall responses, not culture-primed primary responses.

Germline V CDR1 and CDR2: SNHLY, FYNNEI. The ends were cut back, 3 bases at V and 4 bases at J, with 12 bases in the middle. The CDR3 spans 14 residues. To note about this clone: Its antigen remains unknown.

Method: immunoSEQ multiplex PCR; TCRdb's copy keeps in-frame clones and lacks some. The profile shows 35,000 to 40,000 clones, over 75% of them singletons. This TCR came from an adult with COVID-19. The V call is TRBV2, the J call TRBJ1-2, with D unclear. Input material: memory CD4+ T cells from PBMCs. CDR3 in amino acids: CASSELPGIYGYTF. DNA for the CDR3: TGTGCCAGCAGTGAGCTACCCGGGATCTATGGCTACACCTTC. The entire variable domain, with the rest obtained from reference TRBV2 and TRBJ1-2, is as follows: EPEVTQTPSHQVTQMGQEVILRCVPISNHLYFYWYRQILGQKVEFLVSFYNNEISEKSEIFDDQFSVERPDGSNFTLKIRSTKLEDSAMYFCASSELPGIYGYTFGSGTRLTVV.